This T cell receptor (beta chain) was obtained from a study of shared clonotypes between healthy human individuals. Study-wide results and caveats: A handful of donors shared around 5.2% of their naive CD4 clonotypes.

Recent vaccinations or acute infections were absent in the healthy HIV-negative adult donors. CD4+ cell separation produced CD45RA+ naive and CD45RA-negative memory subsets. Germline CDR1 MNHNY, CDR2 SVGAGI (reference sequence). The CDR3 covers 15 residues. V lost 6 bases and J 2 bases, leaving 17 bases between the germline ends. The method was immunoSEQ multiplex PCR; TCRdb's version includes in-frame clones alone and lacks a portion of them. The table shows nearly 1,000,000 clones, with about three quarters occurring only once. This clone has only a few counts. Antigen: not known. The chain uses TRBV6-6 and TRBJ2-7, with no clear D. The receptor comes from a man in his late teens or twenties in good health. The specimen was memory CD4+ T cells sorted from blood. Subset indicated: CD45RA-negative fraction. The CDR3 nucleotides read TGTGCCAGCAGACCTCGGCCGCCAAATACCTACGAGCAGTACTTC. This sequence encodes CASRPRPPNTYEQYF.